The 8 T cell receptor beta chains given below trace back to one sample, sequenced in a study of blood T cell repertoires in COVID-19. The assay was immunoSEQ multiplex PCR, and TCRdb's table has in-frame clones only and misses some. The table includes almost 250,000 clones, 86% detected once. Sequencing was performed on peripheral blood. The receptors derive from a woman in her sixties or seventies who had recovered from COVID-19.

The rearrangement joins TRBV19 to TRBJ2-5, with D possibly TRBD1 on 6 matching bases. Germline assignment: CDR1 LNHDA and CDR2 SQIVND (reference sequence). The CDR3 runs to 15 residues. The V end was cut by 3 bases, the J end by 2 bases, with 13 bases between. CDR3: CASSIPAGEQETQYF. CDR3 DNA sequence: TGTGCCAGTAGTATCCCGGCAGGGGAACAAGAGACCCAGTACTTC.

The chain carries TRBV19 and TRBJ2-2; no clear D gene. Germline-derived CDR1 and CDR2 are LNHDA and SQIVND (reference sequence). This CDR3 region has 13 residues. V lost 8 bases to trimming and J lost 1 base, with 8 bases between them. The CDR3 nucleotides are TGTGCCAGTCATAAACAGAACACCGGGGAGCTGTTTTTT. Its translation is CASHKQNTGELFF.

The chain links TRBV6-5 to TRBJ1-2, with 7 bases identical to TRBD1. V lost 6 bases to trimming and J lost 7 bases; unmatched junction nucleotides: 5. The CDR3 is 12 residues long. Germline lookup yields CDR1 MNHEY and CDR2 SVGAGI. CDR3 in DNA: TGTGCCAGCAGGAGGGGGCTGGGTGGCTACACCTTC. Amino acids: CASRRGLGGYTF.

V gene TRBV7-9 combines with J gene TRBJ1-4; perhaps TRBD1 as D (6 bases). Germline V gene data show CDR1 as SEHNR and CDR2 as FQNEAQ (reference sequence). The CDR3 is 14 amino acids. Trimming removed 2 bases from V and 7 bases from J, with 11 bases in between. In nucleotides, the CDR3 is TGTGCCAGCAGCTTATTCAGGGGTGGTGAAAAACTGTTTTTT. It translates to CASSLFRGGEKLFF.

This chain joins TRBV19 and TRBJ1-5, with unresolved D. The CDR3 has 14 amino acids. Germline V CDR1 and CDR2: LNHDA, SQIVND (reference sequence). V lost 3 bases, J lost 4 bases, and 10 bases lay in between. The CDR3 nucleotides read TGTGCCAGTAGTATTGAGGGCACAAATCAGCCCCAGCATTTT. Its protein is CASSIEGTNQPQHF.

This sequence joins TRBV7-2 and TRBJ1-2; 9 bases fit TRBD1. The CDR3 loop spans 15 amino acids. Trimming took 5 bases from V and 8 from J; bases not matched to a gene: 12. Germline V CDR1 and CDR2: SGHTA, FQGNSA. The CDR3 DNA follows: TGTGCCAGCAGCACCTTATTCACAGGGGGCGTGGGCTACACCTTC. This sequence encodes CASSTLFTGGVGYTF.

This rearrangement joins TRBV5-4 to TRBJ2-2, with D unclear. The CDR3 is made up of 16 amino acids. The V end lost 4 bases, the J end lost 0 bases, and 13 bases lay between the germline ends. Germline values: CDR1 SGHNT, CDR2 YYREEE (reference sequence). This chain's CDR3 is CASSPGAPANTGELFF. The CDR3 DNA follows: TGTGCCAGCAGCCCAGGTGCACCCGCGAACACCGGGGAGCTGTTTTTT.

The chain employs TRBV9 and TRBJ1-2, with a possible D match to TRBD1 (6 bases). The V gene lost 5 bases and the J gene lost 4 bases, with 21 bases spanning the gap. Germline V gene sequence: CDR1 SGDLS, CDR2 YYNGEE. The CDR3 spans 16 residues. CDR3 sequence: CASSTRSGGLPYGYTF. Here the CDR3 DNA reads TGTGCCAGCAGTACACGCAGCGGGGGGCTCCCCTATGGCTACACCTTC.